The 9 T cell receptor beta chains reported below all come from one sample, sequenced in a study of shared clonotypes between healthy human individuals. Here immunoSEQ multiplex PCR was the method, and the copy in TCRdb shows in-frame clones only, minus some. The sample consists of around 88,000 clones, roughly three quarters of them appearing once. The sample consisted of memory CD8+ T cells sorted from blood. The subset: CD45RO+ cells pooled with CCR7-negative TemRA cells. The receptors shown here come from a man aged 25-40 years in good health.

This clone was observed a few times. The chain combines TRBV9 with TRBJ2-7; D is unresolved. Per the germline V gene, CDR1 is SGDLS and CDR2 is YYNGEE. Trimming removed 0 bases at V and 3 bases at J, with 10 bases between. This CDR3 has 14 amino acids. The CDR3, as DNA: TGTGCCAGCAGCGTAGGTGTTGGGGTCTACGAGCAGTACTTC. Translated: CASSVGVGVYEQYF.

The chain recombines TRBV28 with TRBJ2-7; D possibly corresponds to TRBD1 (7 bases). The CDR3 runs 13 residues. Germline CDR1 and CDR2: MDHEN and SYDVKM. Trimming took off 7 bases at V and 2 bases at J, with 12 bases between the two ends. In DNA, the CDR3 is TGTGCCAGCAACTCAGGGGGGACCTACGAGCAGTACTTC. This gives the protein CASNSGGTYEQYF.

The V and J genes are TRBV4-2 and TRBJ2-7; maybe TRBD1 (6 bases). The germline V gene encodes CDR1 LGHNA and CDR2 YNFKEQ. CDR3 size: 15 residues. Trimming pared 5 bases from V and 3 bases from J, leaving 17 bases between. CDR3 sequence: CASSLIGRDNYEQYF. The CDR3 region has the DNA TGTGCCAGCAGCTTGATTGGCAGGGACAACTACGAGCAGTACTTC.

This clone was found a few times. The chain carries TRBV28 and TRBJ2-7; D is undetermined. V lost 8 bases and J 3 bases, leaving 23 bases between the germline ends. CDR1 MDHEN and CDR2 SYDVKM come from the germline V gene. CDR3 length: 16 residues. CDR3 DNA: TGTGCCAGCGCCTCGTTCGCTCTTTTGGGGAACTACGAGCAGTACTTC. Encoded protein: CASASFALLGNYEQYF. Filled out from reference TRBV28 and TRBJ2-7, the complete variable domain reads DVKVTQSSRYLVKRTGEKVFLECVQDMDHENMFWYRQDPGLGLRLIYFSYDVKMKEKGDIPEGYSVSREKKERFSLILESASTNQTSMYLCASASFALLGNYEQYFGPGTRLTVT.

This clone was seen a few times. The rearrangement uses TRBV6-1 and TRBJ2-5; possibly TRBD2 for D (6 bases). Deletions cut 2 bases from V and 5 bases from J, with 12 bases between. CDR3 length equals 14 residues. Germline values: CDR1 MNHNS, CDR2 SASEGT. The CDR3 bases are TGTGCCAGCAGTGAATCGATTGGAGGGGAGACCCAGTACTTC. Its protein product is CASSESIGGETQYF.

V usage is TRBV29-1 and J usage is TRBJ2-5, with D unclear. This CDR3 spans 19 amino acids. Germline CDR1 reads SQVTM; CDR2 reads ANQGSEA. V was cut by 5 bases and J by 1 base, with 29 bases left in between. The CDR3 DNA follows: TGCAGCGTTCTCTCACAACACCCGTCGACCCCCTGGGGCCAAGAGACCCAGTACTTC. The encoded protein is CSVLSQHPSTPWGQETQYF.

The chain joins TRBV5-1 to TRBJ2-5; D is possibly TRBD2 (6 bases). The CDR3 spans 16 residues. The germline V gene has CDR1 SGHRS and CDR2 YFSETQ. V gave up 0 bases and J gave up 2 bases, with 14 bases separating them. For the CDR3, the DNA is TGCGCCAGCAGCTTGGGGTCTGGAGGACTACAAGAGACCCAGTACTTC. Its protein is CASSLGSGGLQETQYF.

The chain joins TRBV14 to TRBJ1-1; 7 positions agree with TRBD1. V was pared by 4 bases and J by 0 bases, with 5 bases of the junction left unmatched. Per the germline V gene, CDR1 is SGHDN and CDR2 is FVKESK. This CDR3 has 15 residues. CDR3 amino acids: CASSRITGVNTEAFF. CDR3 nucleotide sequence: TGTGCCAGCAGCCGAATAACAGGGGTGAACACTGAAGCTTTCTTT.

The V and J genes are TRBV6-1 and TRBJ1-2; no firm D call. Between the trimmed V and J ends, which lost 2 bases and 4 bases, there was a span of 11 bases. The CDR3 is made up of 14 amino acids. In germline, CDR1 is MNHNS, CDR2 SASEGT. The DNA of the CDR3 is TGTGCCAGCAGTGAACCTCTGGGAACCTATGGCTACACCTTC. Translating it yields CASSEPLGTYGYTF.